These T cell receptor beta chains were read from a single sample in a study of cytomegalovirus exposure and HLA in healthy donors. Using immunoSEQ multiplex PCR, the repertoire was profiled, and TCRdb retains in-frame clones only, with some absent. The table records under 200,000 clones, 73% of them present only once. Sequenced input: PBMCs. The origin of the receptors is a woman younger than 35 in good health and CMV-seropositive. Both conserved end residues are part of each CDR3. The D gene is left open where the match is weak. Clone size is not always given. Where it is, it says once, few, many or a class for expanded clones.

j_gene | abundance | d_gene | v_gene | CDR3nt | CDR3aa
TRBJ1-1 | once | TRBD1 | TRBV10-3 | TGTGCCATTGCCCGGACAGGGGGCACTATCACTGAAGCTTTCTTT | CAIARTGGTITEAFF
TRBJ1-1 | . | . | TRBV6-6 | TGTGCCAGCAGTCCAGGGTTTGAAGCTTTCTTT | CASSPGFEAFF
TRBJ2-5 | . | . | TRBV15 | TGTGCCACCAGCAGAGACAGACAAGAGACCCAGTACTTC | CATSRDRQETQYF
TRBJ1-1 | . | . | TRBV4-3 | TGCGCCAGCAGCCAAGGAGGCAAAGAATACACTGAAGCTTTCTTT | CASSQGGKEYTEAFF
TRBJ1-1 | . | TRBD1 | TRBV6-6 | TGTGCCAGCAGACCGCCGGGACAGTACACTGAAGCTTTCTTT | CASRPPGQYTEAFF
TRBJ1-5 | . | . | TRBV4-1 | TGCGCCAGCAGCCACACTCAAGGGGGCAATCAGCCCCAGCATTTT | CASSHTQGGNQPQHF
TRBJ2-2 | . | TRBD2 | TRBV29-1 | TGCAGCGTTGAAGTGGCAGGGACTACGAACACCGGGGAGCTGTTTTTT | CSVEVAGTTNTGELFF
TRBJ1-1 | . | . | TRBV30 | TGTGCCTCCGAAAGGCGGTTGAACACTGAAGCTTTCTTT | CASERRLNTEAFF
TRBJ1-4 | . | . | TRBV5-5 | TGTGCCAGCAGATTTGGACACTTAGATGAAAAACTGTTTTTT | CASRFGHLDEKLFF
TRBJ2-5 | . | . | TRBV11-2 | TGTGCCAGCAGCCGGGACACTCTTTTGGAGCAGTACTTC | CASSRDTLLEQYF
TRBJ2-7 | . | . | TRBV7-2 | TGTGCCAGCAGCGCTTCCTTGAGTAGCGGCCGCTACGAGCAGTACTTC | CASSASLSSGRYEQYF
TRBJ2-1 | . | TRBD1 | TRBV27 | TGTGCCAGCAGTTCCTACAGGGGTTCCTACAATGAGCAGTTCTTC | CASSSYRGSYNEQFF
TRBJ2-1 | . | . | TRBV14 | TGTGCCAGCAGCCGCGACAGGCTTCCCTACAATGAGCAGTTCTTC | CASSRDRLPYNEQFF
TRBJ2-6 | . | TRBD1 | TRBV6-6 | TGTGCCAGCAGCTCGGACAGGCCAGGGGCCAACGTCCTGACTTTC | CASSSDRPGANVLTF
TRBJ2-3 | . | . | TRBV2 | TGTGCCAGCAGTGAAACTAGGGGCACAGATACGCAGTATTTT | CASSETRGTDTQYF
TRBJ2-2 | . | . | TRBV29-1 | TGCAGCGCGCGGGGTGAAAACACCGGGGAGCTGTTTTTT | CSARGENTGELFF
TRBJ2-7 | . | . | TRBV7-9 | TGTGCCAGCAGTTCCCCCGGGATACTCCCGTACGAGCAGTACTTC | CASSSPGILPYEQYF
TRBJ2-7 | . | TRBD1 | TRBV11-2 | TGTGCCAGCAGCTCGGACAGGGGGTACTACGAGCAGTACTTC | CASSSDRGYYEQYF
TRBJ1-2 | . | TRBD1 | TRBV28 | TGTGCCAGCAGTTTTTCAGGGGGCGCGAGTGGCTACACCTTC | CASSFSGGASGYTF
TRBJ1-4 | once | . | TRBV11-2 | TGTGCCAGCACCCACCCCGGGGCTAATGAAAAACTGTTTTTT | CASTHPGANEKLFF
TRBJ1-6 | . | . | TRBV30 | TGTGCCTGGTCCCAGGGCGGGGGAAGGGATTCACCCCTCCACTTT | CAWSQGGGRDSPLHF
TRBJ1-4 | . | . | TRBV7-2 | TGTGCCAGCAGCTTAGGTGTCAGGGTGAATGAAAAACTGTTTTTT | CASSLGVRVNEKLFF
TRBJ1-2 | . | . | TRBV14 | TGTGCCAGCAGCCTGACAGCGAACTATGGCTACACCTTC | CASSLTANYGYTF
TRBJ2-1 | . | . | TRBV27 | TGTGCCAGCAGTACTAGAGACAATGAGCAGTTCTTC | CASSTRDNEQFF
TRBJ2-1 | . | . | TRBV7-8 | TGTGCCAGCAGCTTAGTTGAGCTCTCAAACAATGAGCAGTTCTTC | CASSLVELSNNEQFF
TRBJ1-6 | . | . | TRBV21-1 | TGTGCCAGCAGCAAGGACGGGATTTCACCCCTCCACTTT | CASSKDGISPLHF
TRBJ2-5 | . | . | TRBV5-1 | TGCGCCAGCAGCTTGGTCGGAGAGACCCAGTACTTC | CASSLVGETQYF
TRBJ1-2 | . | TRBD1 | TRBV5-4 | TGTGCCAGCAGCTTTCAAGGCTCCGGGACAGGGAGCTACTACACCTTC | CASSFQGSGTGSYYTF
TRBJ1-5 | . | TRBD1 | TRBV19 | TGTGCCAGTAGTATAGATCGCGACAGGGCGCAATGGGGCAATCAGCCCCAGCATTTT | CASSIDRDRAQWGNQPQHF
TRBJ2-5 | . | . | TRBV27 | TGTGCCAGCAGTTTACGTCAGGGTAGGGAGACCCAGTACTTC | CASSLRQGRETQYF